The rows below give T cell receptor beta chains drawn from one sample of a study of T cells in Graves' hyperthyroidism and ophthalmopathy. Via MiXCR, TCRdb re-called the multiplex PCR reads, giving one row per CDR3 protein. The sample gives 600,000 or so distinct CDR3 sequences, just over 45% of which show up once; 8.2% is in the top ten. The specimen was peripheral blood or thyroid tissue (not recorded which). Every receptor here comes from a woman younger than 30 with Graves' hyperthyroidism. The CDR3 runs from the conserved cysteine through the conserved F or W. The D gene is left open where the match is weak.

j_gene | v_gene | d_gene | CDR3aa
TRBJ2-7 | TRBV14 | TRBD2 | CASSQTAGGPGFDEQYF
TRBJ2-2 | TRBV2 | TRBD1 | CASSEDRADTGELFF
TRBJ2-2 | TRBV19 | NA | CASSPLGRHNTGELFF
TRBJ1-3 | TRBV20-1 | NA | CSARVPTGQSSGNTIYF
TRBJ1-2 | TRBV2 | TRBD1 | CARVGTANYGYTF
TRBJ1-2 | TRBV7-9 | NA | CASSLLENYGYTF
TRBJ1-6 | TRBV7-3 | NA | CASSQDPRGPSPLHF
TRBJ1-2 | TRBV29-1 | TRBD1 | CSAGQAHGYTF
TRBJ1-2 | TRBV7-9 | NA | CASSLGAGYGYTF
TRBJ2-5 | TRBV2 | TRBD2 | CASSPGLAGRETQYF
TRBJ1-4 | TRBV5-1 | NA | CASGTGTGGEKLFF
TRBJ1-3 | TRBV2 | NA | CASSTTQTGGNTIYF
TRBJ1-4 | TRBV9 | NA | CASSVRQGPEKLFF
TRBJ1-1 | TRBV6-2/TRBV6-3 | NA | CASSYLAEEYTEAFF
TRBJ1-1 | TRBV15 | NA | CATSRDWGRAEAFF
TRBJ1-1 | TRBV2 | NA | CASTPENTEAFF
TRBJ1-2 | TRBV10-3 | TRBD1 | CAISGTGINYGYTF
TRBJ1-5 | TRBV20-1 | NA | CSARTGVWQPQHF
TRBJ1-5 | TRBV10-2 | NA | CASTLGGLNQPQHF
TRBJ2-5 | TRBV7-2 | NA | CASSLPSVGARGETQYF
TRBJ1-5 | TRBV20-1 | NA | CSARTRGNQPQHF
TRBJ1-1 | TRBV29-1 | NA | CSVEGLPHTEAFF
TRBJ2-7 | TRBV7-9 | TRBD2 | CASSLAGGPYEQYF
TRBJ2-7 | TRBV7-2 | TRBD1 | CASSLSVGQHYEQYF
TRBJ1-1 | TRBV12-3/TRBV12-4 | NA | CASSFDRSNTEAFF
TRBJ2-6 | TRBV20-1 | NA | CSAPDNIGANVLTF
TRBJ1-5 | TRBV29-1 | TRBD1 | CSAAGTGLQPQHF
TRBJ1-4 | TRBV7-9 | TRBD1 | CASTLQGARDEKLFF
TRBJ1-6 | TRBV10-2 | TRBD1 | CASRDRGQLNSPLHF
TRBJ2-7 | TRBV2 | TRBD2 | CASSFGTSRGGEQYF
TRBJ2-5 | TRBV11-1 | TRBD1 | CASSITTGGEETQYF
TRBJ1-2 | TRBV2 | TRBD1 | CASSPGTAVNRF
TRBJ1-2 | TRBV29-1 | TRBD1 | CSVQTGVQIDGYTF
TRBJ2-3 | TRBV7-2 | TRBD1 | CASSFPTGSTDTQYF
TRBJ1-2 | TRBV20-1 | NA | CSARWPGQSNYGYTF
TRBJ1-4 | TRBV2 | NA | CASSPSGKLFF
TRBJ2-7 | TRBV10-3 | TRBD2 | CAISEGRRGLAASYEQYF
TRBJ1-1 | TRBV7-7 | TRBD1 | CASSATGQGRSEAFF
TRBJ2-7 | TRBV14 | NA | CASSQVTGYEQYF
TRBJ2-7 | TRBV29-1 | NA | CSVGKVDSYEQYF
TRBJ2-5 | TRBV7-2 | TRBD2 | CASSLRPLSEAGGPETQYF
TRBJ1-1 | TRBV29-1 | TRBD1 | CSVGSARGGDTEAFF
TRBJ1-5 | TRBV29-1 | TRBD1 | CSENPDRERQPQHF
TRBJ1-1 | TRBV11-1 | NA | CASTRGVRGTEAFF
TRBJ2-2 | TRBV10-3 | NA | CASSWRGTARDGELFF